The next 27 T cell receptor beta chains were all read from a single sample in a study of T cell changes during pregnancy in multiple sclerosis. Here immunoSEQ multiplex PCR was the method, and the copy in TCRdb shows in-frame clones only, minus some. Found here are 45,000 to 65,000 clones, around 93% of them singletons; the top ten hold 3.6%. The source was peripheral blood, collected after pregnancy. These TCRs come from a female donor in good health, enrolled as a control in a pregnancy study.

The V call is TRBV7-2, the J call TRBJ2-2, with 9 bases identical to TRBD2. The CDR3 loop spans 15 amino acids. Trimming removed 6 bases from V and 4 bases from J; junction bases left unmatched: 6. Germline V gene data show CDR1 as SGHTA and CDR2 as FQGNSA. CDR3 nucleotide sequence: TGTGCCAGCAGTAATTTAGCGGGGGTCACCGGGGAGCTGTTTTTT. This encodes CASSNLAGVTGELFF.

This clone was seen once. This chain links TRBV2 with TRBJ2-4; tentatively, D is TRBD2 (7 bases). The V gene's germline CDR1 is SNHLY and CDR2 FYNNEI. The CDR3 length is 14 residues. V was shortened by 10 bases and J by 2 bases, with 15 bases between the two germline ends. The CDR3 reads CATMGGGSKNIQYF. CDR3 nucleotides: TGTGCCACAATGGGAGGGGGGTCCAAAAACATTCAGTACTTC. The whole variable domain, remainder taken from reference TRBV2 and TRBJ2-4, is EPEVTQTPSHQVTQMGQEVILRCVPISNHLYFYWYRQILGQKVEFLVSFYNNEISEKSEIFDDQFSVERPDGSNFTLKIRSTKLEDSAMYFCATMGGGSKNIQYFGAGTRLSVL.

The gene calls are TRBV18 and TRBJ1-4, with no clear D. This CDR3 contains 11 residues. The germline V gene has CDR1 KGHSH and CDR2 LQKENI. V dropped 3 bases and J dropped 9 bases, with 5 bases sitting between them. The CDR3 sequence: CASSPSKKLFF. The DNA for the CDR3 is TGTGCCAGCTCACCGTCCAAAAAACTGTTTTTT.

J is TRBJ2-2 and V is TRBV21-1; the table's TRBD1 call for D was not verified on the DNA. TRBV21-1 constitutes a pseudogene. This CDR3 is 15 amino acids long. The CDR3 nucleotides read TGTGCCAGTCTTAACCTAGGACAGGCCACCGGGGAGCTGTTTTTT. Translation gives CASLNLGQATGELFF.

This clone occurred once. The chain joins TRBV19 to TRBJ2-1; a possible D gene is TRBD2 (6 bases). Germline loops: CDR1 LNHDA, CDR2 SQIVND (reference sequence). The V end lost 5 bases, the J end lost 10 bases, and 18 bases lay between the germline ends. The length of the CDR3 is 14 residues. The CDR3 sequence: CASSSSGVLSEQFF. The CDR3, as DNA: TGTGCCAGTAGTTCTTCGGGGGTGCTTTCCGAGCAGTTCTTC. Supplemented by reference TRBV19 and TRBJ2-1, the full variable domain reads DGGITQSPKYLFRKEGQNVTLSCEQNLNHDAMYWYRQDPGQGLRLIYYSQIVNDFQKGDIAEGYSVSREKKESFPLTVTSAQKNPTAFYLCASSSSGVLSEQFFGPGTRLTVL.

This chain connects TRBV9 to TRBJ1-2; TRBD1 matches at 9 bases. V dropped 7 bases and J dropped 7; count of bases not matched to a gene: 11. This CDR3 region has 14 residues. Germline CDR1 SGDLS, CDR2 YYNGEE. CDR3 protein: CASSTGGGTTGYTF. The CDR3 coding sequence is TGTGCCAGCTCTACAGGGGGCGGTACAACTGGCTACACCTTC.

V and J are TRBV21-1 and TRBJ1-2. TRBV21-1 is flagged as a pseudogene. The CDR3 consists of 17 residues. CDR3 sequence: CASSPRGRVDLLGGYTF. The CDR3, as DNA: TGTGCCAGCAGCCCGAGGGGGAGGGTAGACCTTCTGGGTGGCTACACCTTC.

The gene calls are TRBV4-1 and TRBJ2-7, with 11 bases that match TRBD2. V shed 4 bases, J shed 2 bases, and the junction held 4 bases outside the gene matches. Per the germline V gene, CDR1 is MGHRA and CDR2 is YSYEKL. The CDR3 contains 15 residues. The CDR3 DNA reads TGCGCCAGCAGCCCCATAGCGGGAGGGACCTACGAGCAGTACTTC. Its protein is CASSPIAGGTYEQYF.

CDR3 sequence (DNA): TGTGCCAGCAGCTTAGAAACTTCATATGGCTACACCTTC. This sequence encodes CASSLETSYGYTF. The chain joins TRBV7-9 to TRBJ1-2; D unresolved. The CDR3 extends over 13 amino acids. V lost 1 base to trimming and J lost 5 bases, with 8 bases between them. CDR1 SEHNR and CDR2 FQNEAQ come from the germline V gene (reference sequence).

The chain joins TRBV29-1 to TRBJ2-1; D may be TRBD1 (5 bases). Germline V CDR1 and CDR2: SQVTM, ANQGSEA. CDR3 length: 14 amino acids. Trimming pared 3 bases from V and 2 bases from J, leaving 11 bases between. DNA of the CDR3: TGCAGCGTTGATCAGGGCGGAGCCTACAATGAGCAGTTCTTC. Its translation: CSVDQGGAYNEQFF.

The chain carries TRBV9 and TRBJ1-2; the D is unclear. V gave up 3 bases and J gave up 4 bases, with 10 bases separating them. The CDR3 runs 13 residues. CDR1 SGDLS and CDR2 YYNGEE come from the germline V gene. The CDR3 DNA sequence: TGTGCCAGCAGCGGTATAGTGCCCTATGGCTACACCTTC. Protein sequence: CASSGIVPYGYTF.

This clone was picked up a small number of times. The chain uses TRBV5-1 and TRBJ1-1, with D perhaps TRBD1 (5 bases). Trimming removed 0 bases from V and 6 bases from J, with 15 bases in between. Germline CDR1 and CDR2: SGHRS and YFSETQ. The CDR3 extends over 15 amino acids. CDR3 loop: CASSLGGTGNPEAFF. DNA for the CDR3: TGCGCCAGCAGCTTGGGGGGTACAGGTAATCCTGAAGCTTTCTTT.

The chain is built from TRBV14 and TRBJ1-2; perhaps TRBD1 as D (6 bases). CDR3 length equals 14 residues. The V end lost 2 bases, the J end lost 7 bases, and 14 bases lay between the germline ends. Germline V gives CDR1 SGHDN, CDR2 FVKESK. In DNA, the CDR3 is TGTGCCAGCAGCCAATGGACAGCCCCCCTTGGCTACACCTTC. As protein: CASSQWTAPLGYTF.

CDR3 coding DNA: TGTGCCAGCAGCTCCGACAGTAACACCGGGGAGCTGTTTTTT. Its translation: CASSSDSNTGELFF. The chain joins TRBV5-6 to TRBJ2-2, with D maybe TRBD1 (5 bases). Germline V gene lookup returns CDR1 SGHDT and CDR2 YYEEEE. V lost 3 bases and J lost 2, with 8 bases in between. The CDR3 is made up of 14 amino acids. Complete variable domain (other parts from reference TRBV5-6 and TRBJ2-2): DAGVTQSPTHLIKTRGQQVTLRCSPKSGHDTVSWYQQALGQGPQFIFQYYEEEERQRGNFPDRFSGHQFPNYSSELNVNALLLGDSALYLCASSSDSNTGELFFGEGSRLTVL.

This chain links TRBV28 with TRBJ2-7; D is perhaps TRBD1 (7 bases). Germline lookup yields CDR1 MDHEN and CDR2 SYDVKM. Between the trimmed V and J ends, which lost 6 bases and 1 base, there was a span of 10 bases. The CDR3 contains 13 residues. CDR3 sequence (DNA): TGTGCCAGCAGACAGGGGAGGTCCTACGAGCAGTACTTC. Amino acids: CASRQGRSYEQYF. Filled out from reference TRBV28 and TRBJ2-7, the complete variable domain reads DVKVTQSSRYLVKRTGEKVFLECVQDMDHENMFWYRQDPGLGLRLIYFSYDVKMKEKGDIPEGYSVSREKKERFSLILESASTNQTSMYLCASRQGRSYEQYFGPGTRLTVT.

This chain connects TRBV7-6 to TRBJ1-1; no clear D gene. The V and J ends lost 5 bases and 0 bases respectively, with 13 bases between them. Germline V gene sequence: CDR1 SGHVS, CDR2 FNYEAQ. The CDR3 covers 15 residues. CDR3 bases: TGTGCCAGCAGCCCTAGGGAGGGTTTGAACACTGAAGCTTTCTTT. Translated, it gives CASSPREGLNTEAFF.

This chain connects TRBV15 to TRBJ2-5; 11 bases match TRBD1. The germline gives CDR1 LNHNV, CDR2 YYDKDF (reference sequence). This CDR3 is built from 17 residues. V lost 4 bases to trimming and J lost 2 bases; unmatched junction nucleotides: 9. The CDR3 sequence is CATSTYGQGAGQETQYF. The CDR3 bases are TGTGCCACCAGCACCTACGGACAGGGGGCTGGTCAAGAGACCCAGTACTTC. Supplemented by reference TRBV15 and TRBJ2-5, the full variable domain reads DAMVIQNPRYQVTQFGKPVTLSCSQTLNHNVMYWYQQKSSQAPKLLFHYYDKDFNNEADTPDNFQSRRPNTSFCFLDIRSPGLGDTAMYLCATSTYGQGAGQETQYFGPGTRLLVL.

The rearrangement joins TRBV25-1 to TRBJ1-5, with 9 bases fitting TRBD1. V shed 11 bases and J 5 bases; nucleotides not matched to a gene: 7. Germline loops: CDR1 MGHDK, CDR2 SYGVNS. The CDR3 runs 13 residues. The DNA of the CDR3 is TGTGCCTCTCAGGGACAGGGATATCAGCCCCAGCATTTT. Encoded protein: CASQGQGYQPQHF.

This chain links TRBV12-1 with TRBJ1-2; the listed D gene, TRBD1, was not tested against the DNA. TRBV12-1 is flagged as a pseudogene. The CDR3 extends over 13 amino acids. The CDR3 coding sequence is TGTGCCAGCAGCTTTGTGGGACAGTATGGCTACACCTTC. Translation gives CASSFVGQYGYTF.

A remark on this clone: The junction departs from the called germline gene at one end, perhaps through a read error. The CDR3 nucleotides are TGCGCCAGCAGTTTGGGGTCAGGGGTCTACGAGCAGTACTTC. As protein: CASSLGSGVYEQYF. The chain uses TRBV5-1 and TRBJ2-7, with D possibly being TRBD1 (6 bases). Germline V gene sequence: CDR1 SGHRS, CDR2 YFSETQ. The CDR3 contains 14 residues. Combining the CDR3 with reference TRBV5-1 and TRBJ2-7 gives the whole variable domain KAGVTQTPRYLIKTRGQQVTLSCSPISGHRSVSWYQQTPGQGLQFLFEYFSETQRNKGNFPGRFSGRQFSNSRSEMNVSTLELGDSALYLCASSLGSGVYEQYFGPGTRLTVT.

The rearrangement joins TRBV28 to TRBJ1-5, with D perhaps matching TRBD1 (6 bases). The V and J ends lost 5 bases and 4 bases respectively, with 18 bases between them. This CDR3 is 16 amino acids long. Germline CDR1 reads MDHEN; CDR2 reads SYDVKM. The CDR3 region is CASSPIGGAGNQPQHF. For the CDR3, the DNA is TGTGCCAGCAGTCCTATAGGGGGGGCAGGTAATCAGCCCCAGCATTTT.

V is TRBV28 and J is TRBJ1-2; a possible D gene is TRBD1 (6 bases). This CDR3 is built from 16 residues. CDR1 is MDHEN and CDR2 is SYDVKM in the germline V gene. V lost 1 base, J lost 4 bases, and 16 bases lay in between. In nucleotides, the CDR3 is TGTGCCAGCAGTTTATTGTCGGGGGGCGCTCCCTATGGCTACACCTTC. Encoded protein: CASSLLSGGAPYGYTF.

The chain recombines TRBV5-1 with TRBJ2-1; 11 bases match TRBD2. Looked up from germline, CDR1 is SGHRS and CDR2 is YFSETQ. J gave up 8 bases and V 4 bases, and 8 bases lay outside the gene matches. This CDR3 spans 15 amino acids. The CDR3 nucleotides read TGCGCCAGCAGCCAAGATAGCGGGGGGGCCGATGAGCAGTTCTTC. This codes for CASSQDSGGADEQFF.

The CDR3 nucleotides read TGTGCCAGCAGTTGGGGGGGTCACGAGCAGTACTTC. Protein sequence: CASSWGGHEQYF. V and J are TRBV6-5 and TRBJ2-7; 7 positions match TRBD2. The CDR3 runs to 12 residues. The V segment lost 4 bases and the J segment 5 bases; nucleotides outside the gene matches: 2. The germline gives CDR1 MNHEY, CDR2 SVGAGI.

The CDR3 region has the DNA TGTGCCAGCAGCTTCGGCCCTAGGCACAATGAGCAGTTCTTC. Translation gives CASSFGPRHNEQFF. The chain links TRBV9 to TRBJ2-1; D not certain. Germline V gives CDR1 SGDLS, CDR2 YYNGEE. The CDR3 length is 14 residues. V lost 4 bases, J lost 5 bases, and 13 bases lay in between. Filled out from reference TRBV9 and TRBJ2-1, the complete variable domain reads DSGVTQTPKHLITATGQRVTLRCSPRSGDLSVYWYQQSLDQGLQFLIQYYNGEERAKGNILERFSAQQFPDLHSELNLSSLELGDSALYFCASSFGPRHNEQFFGPGTRLTVL.

This chain joins TRBV9 and TRBJ1-6, with D possibly matching TRBD1 (5 bases). This CDR3 has 15 residues. Trimming left V 3 bases short and J 10 bases short, with 17 bases between. Germline values: CDR1 SGDLS, CDR2 YYNGEE. CDR3 sequence: CASSASDRRDSPLHF. The CDR3 bases are TGTGCCAGCAGCGCCAGCGACAGACGAGACTCACCCCTCCACTTT. The variable domain in full, with the rest retrieved from reference TRBV9 and TRBJ1-6, is DSGVTQTPKHLITATGQRVTLRCSPRSGDLSVYWYQQSLDQGLQFLIQYYNGEERAKGNILERFSAQQFPDLHSELNLSSLELGDSALYFCASSASDRRDSPLHFGNGTRLTVT.

This chain connects TRBV9 to TRBJ2-3, with a tentative D call TRBD2 (5 bases). CDR1 SGDLS and CDR2 YYNGEE come from the germline V gene. Trimming pared 4 bases from V and 6 bases from J, leaving 9 bases between. The CDR3 extends over 12 amino acids. The CDR3 sequence: CASSYTGDTQYF. The CDR3 DNA is TGTGCCAGCAGCTATACGGGGGATACGCAGTATTTT.